This TCR beta chain stems from a study of PD-1 blockade in classical Hodgkin lymphoma. Findings and limits, study-wide: CD8+ TCR diversity did not rise significantly by C4D1, unlike CD4+. There remain no defined causes for the repertoire differences, which possibly reflect disease activity or prior therapy. In newly diagnosed patients, baseline TCR diversity was reportedly below that of healthy donors.

To note about this clone: What it recognizes is unknown.

Regarding time point: cycle 4 day 1 (C4D1), after five to seven weeks of nivolumab. After autologous stem cell transplantation all patients relapsed, and prior brentuximab vedotin exposure differed between cohorts. Sequencing was performed with immunoSEQ multiplex PCR; in TCRdb, only in-frame clones are kept and a portion is missing. The sample has over 75,000 clones, about nine tenths seen once. V lost 5 bases to trimming and J lost 4 bases, with 17 bases between them. This CDR3 is 16 amino acids long. Germline lookup yields CDR1 SGHTA and CDR2 FQGNSA. The chain links TRBV7-2 to TRBJ2-2; D is unresolved. This receptor was obtained from a human donor with classical Hodgkin lymphoma. The specimen comprised peripheral blood mononuclear cells (PBMCs), sampled before the fourth cycle of nivolumab. The CDR3: CASSPSSVRGTGELFF. The CDR3 DNA reads TGTGCCAGCAGCCCAAGTTCCGTAAGAGGCACCGGGGAGCTGTTTTTT. The full variable domain, in which reference TRBV7-2 and TRBJ2-2 provide the parts outside the CDR3, is GAGVSQSPSNKVTEKGKDVELRCDPISGHTALYWYRQSLGQGLEFLIYFQGNSAPDKSGLPSDRFSAERTGGSVSTLTIQRTQQEDSAVYLCASSPSSVRGTGELFFGEGSRLTVL.